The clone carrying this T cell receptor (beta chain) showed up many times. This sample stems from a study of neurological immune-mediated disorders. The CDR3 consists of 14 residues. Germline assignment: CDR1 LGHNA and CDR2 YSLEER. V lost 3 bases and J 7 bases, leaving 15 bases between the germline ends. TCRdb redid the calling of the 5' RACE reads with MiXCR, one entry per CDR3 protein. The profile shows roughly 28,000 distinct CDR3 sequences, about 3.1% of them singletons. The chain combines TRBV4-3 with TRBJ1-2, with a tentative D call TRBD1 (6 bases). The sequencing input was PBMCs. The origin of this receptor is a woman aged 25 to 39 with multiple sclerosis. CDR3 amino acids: CASSHLTGYAGYTF. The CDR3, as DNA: TGCGCCAGCAGCCACCTTACAGGGTATGCTGGCTACACCTTC.